The TCR beta chain described here comes from a study of blood T cell repertoires in COVID-19. Whole-study context: The study drew acute and convalescent COVID-19 samples from the United States, Italy and Spain. T cells, B-cell-depleted T cells, or PBMCs provided the cDNA or gDNA that served as material.

Study members were between roughly 18 and 100 years old and lived in roughly 24 US regions. Grouping used clinical history reported by participants in a survey and questionnaire. The germline V and J ends were trimmed by 0 bases and 7 bases, with 16 bases remaining between them. The CDR3 has 15 residues. Per the germline V gene, CDR1 is MGHRA and CDR2 is YSYEKL. Method: immunoSEQ multiplex PCR; TCRdb's copy keeps in-frame clones and lacks some. The repertoire holds 150,000 or so clones, with over 75% as singletons. The TCR was taken from a man aged 50-60 years who had recovered from COVID-19. The chain couples TRBV4-1 to TRBJ2-7; D is perhaps TRBD1 (7 bases). Specimen: PBMCs or T cells enriched from blood (not recorded which). This CDR3 reads CASSQEYPQGREQYF. The CDR3, as DNA: TGCGCCAGCAGCCAAGAATACCCACAGGGGAGGGAGCAGTACTTC.